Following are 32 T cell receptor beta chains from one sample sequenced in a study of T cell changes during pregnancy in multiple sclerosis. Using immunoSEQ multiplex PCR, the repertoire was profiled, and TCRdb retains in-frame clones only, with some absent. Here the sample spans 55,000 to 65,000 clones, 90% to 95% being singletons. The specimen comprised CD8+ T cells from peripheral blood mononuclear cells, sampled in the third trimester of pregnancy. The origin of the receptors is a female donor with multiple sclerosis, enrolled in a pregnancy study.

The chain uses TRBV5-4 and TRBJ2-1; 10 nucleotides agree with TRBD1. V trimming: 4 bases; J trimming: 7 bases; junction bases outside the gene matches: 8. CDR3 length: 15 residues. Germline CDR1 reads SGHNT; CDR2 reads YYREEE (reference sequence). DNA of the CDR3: TGTGCCAGCAGCCGCGACAGGGGGCTTATTAATGAGCAGTTCTTC. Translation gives CASSRDRGLINEQFF.

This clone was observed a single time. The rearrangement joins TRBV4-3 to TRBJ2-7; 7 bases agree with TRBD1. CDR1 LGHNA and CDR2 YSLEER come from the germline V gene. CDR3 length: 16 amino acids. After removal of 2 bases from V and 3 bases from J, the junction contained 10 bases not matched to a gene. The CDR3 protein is CASSQQYTGQIYEQYF. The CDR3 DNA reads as TGCGCCAGCAGCCAACAATACACGGGACAGATCTACGAGCAGTACTTC.

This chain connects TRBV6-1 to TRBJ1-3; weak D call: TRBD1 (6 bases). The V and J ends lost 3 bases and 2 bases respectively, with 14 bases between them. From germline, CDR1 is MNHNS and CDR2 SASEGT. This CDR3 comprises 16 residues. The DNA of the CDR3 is TGTGCCAGCAGTGATTGGGGGCTAGGGGCTGGAAACACCATATATTTT. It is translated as CASSDWGLGAGNTIYF.

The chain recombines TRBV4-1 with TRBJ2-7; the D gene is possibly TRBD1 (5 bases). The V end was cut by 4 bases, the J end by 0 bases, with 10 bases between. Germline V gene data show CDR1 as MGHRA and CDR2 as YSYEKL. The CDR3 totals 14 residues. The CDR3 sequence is CASSPGRVSYEQYF. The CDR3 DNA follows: TGCGCCAGCAGCCCTGGCAGGGTCTCCTACGAGCAGTACTTC.

The CDR3 DNA reads TGTGCCAGCAGCTTTACGACAGGGTCGAATGAGCAGTTCTTC. It translates to CASSFTTGSNEQFF. V usage is TRBV5-6 and J usage is TRBJ2-1; 7 bases match TRBD1. Per germline, CDR1 SGHDT and CDR2 YYEEEE. The CDR3 is 14 residues long. Trimming removed 2 bases from V and 7 bases from J; junction bases left unmatched: 6.

CDR3 DNA: TGCGCCAGCAAACCGGGACAGGGAATGTACAATGAGCAGTTCTTC. Encoded protein: CASKPGQGMYNEQFF. The chain recombines TRBV10-2 with TRBJ2-1, with 9 bases aligning to TRBD1. Trimming at V came to 7 bases and at J to 4 bases, leaving 8 bases not matched to a gene. The CDR3 has 15 residues. In germline, CDR1 is WSHSY, CDR2 SAAADI.

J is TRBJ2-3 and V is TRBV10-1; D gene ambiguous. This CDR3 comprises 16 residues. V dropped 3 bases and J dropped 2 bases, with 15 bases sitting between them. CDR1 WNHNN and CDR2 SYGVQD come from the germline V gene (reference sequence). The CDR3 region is CASSDTRSDPTDTQYF. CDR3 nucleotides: TGCGCCAGCAGTGACACTCGAAGCGACCCCACAGATACGCAGTATTTT.

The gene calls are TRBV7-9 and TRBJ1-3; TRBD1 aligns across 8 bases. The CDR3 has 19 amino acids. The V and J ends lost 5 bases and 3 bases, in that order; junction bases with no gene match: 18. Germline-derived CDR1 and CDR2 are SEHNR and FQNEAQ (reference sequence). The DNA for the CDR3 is TGTGCCAGCAGCCCATTTTACACCGACAGGGGTCGGCTTGGAAACACCATATATTTT. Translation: CASSPFYTDRGRLGNTIYF.

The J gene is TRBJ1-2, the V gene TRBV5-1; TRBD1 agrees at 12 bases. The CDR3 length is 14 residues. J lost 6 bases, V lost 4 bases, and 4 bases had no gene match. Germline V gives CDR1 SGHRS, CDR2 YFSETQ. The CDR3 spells CASSHGTGGNGYTF. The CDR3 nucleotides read TGCGCCAGCAGCCACGGGACAGGGGGCAATGGCTACACCTTC.

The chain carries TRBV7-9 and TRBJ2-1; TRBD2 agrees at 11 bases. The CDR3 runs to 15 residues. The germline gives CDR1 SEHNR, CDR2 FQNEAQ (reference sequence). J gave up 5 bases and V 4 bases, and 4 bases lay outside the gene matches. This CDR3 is CASSSGLAENNEQFF. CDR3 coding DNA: TGTGCCAGCAGCTCGGGACTAGCGGAAAACAATGAGCAGTTCTTC.

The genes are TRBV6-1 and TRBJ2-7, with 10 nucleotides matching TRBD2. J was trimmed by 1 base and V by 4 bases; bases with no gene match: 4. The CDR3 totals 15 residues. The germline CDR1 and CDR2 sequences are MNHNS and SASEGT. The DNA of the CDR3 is TGTGCCAGCAGTGCACGGACTAGCGGATCCTACGAGCAGTACTTC. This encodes CASSARTSGSYEQYF.

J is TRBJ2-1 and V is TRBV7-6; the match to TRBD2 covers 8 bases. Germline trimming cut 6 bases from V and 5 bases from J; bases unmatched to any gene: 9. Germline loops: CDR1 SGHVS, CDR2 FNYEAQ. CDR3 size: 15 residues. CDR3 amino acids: CASSPLAGVDNEQFF. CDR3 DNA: TGTGCCAGCAGTCCTCTAGCGGGCGTAGACAATGAGCAGTTCTTC.

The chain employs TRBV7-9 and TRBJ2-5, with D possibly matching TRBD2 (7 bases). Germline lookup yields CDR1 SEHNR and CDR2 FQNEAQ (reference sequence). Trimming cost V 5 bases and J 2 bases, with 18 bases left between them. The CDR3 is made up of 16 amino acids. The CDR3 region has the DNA TGTGCCAGCAGCCCCCAAGGGGGGGGACTTCAAGAGACCCAGTACTTC. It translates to CASSPQGGGLQETQYF.

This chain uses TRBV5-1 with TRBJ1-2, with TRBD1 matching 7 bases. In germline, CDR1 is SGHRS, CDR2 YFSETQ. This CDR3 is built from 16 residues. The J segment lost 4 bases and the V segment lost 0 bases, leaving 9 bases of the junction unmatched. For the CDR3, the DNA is TGCGCCAGCAGCTTGGAGGCAGGGGGGCTTCCCTATGGCTACACCTTC. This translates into CASSLEAGGLPYGYTF.

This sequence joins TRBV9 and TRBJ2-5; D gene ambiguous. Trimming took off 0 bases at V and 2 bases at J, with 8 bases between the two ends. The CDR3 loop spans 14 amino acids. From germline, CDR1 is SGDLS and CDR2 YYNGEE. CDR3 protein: CASSVDSSQETQYF. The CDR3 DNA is TGTGCCAGCAGCGTAGACAGCTCTCAAGAGACCCAGTACTTC.

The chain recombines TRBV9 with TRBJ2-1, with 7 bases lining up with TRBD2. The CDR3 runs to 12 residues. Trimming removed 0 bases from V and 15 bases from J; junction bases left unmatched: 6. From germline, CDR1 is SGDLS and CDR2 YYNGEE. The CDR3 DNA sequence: TGTGCCAGCAGCGTAGGTGATGGACTAGTGTTCTTC. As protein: CASSVGDGLVFF.

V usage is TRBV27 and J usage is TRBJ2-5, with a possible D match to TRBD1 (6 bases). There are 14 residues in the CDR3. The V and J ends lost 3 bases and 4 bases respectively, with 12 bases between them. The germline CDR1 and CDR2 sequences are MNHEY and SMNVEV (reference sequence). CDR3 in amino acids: CASSFSGDGETQYF. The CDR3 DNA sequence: TGTGCCAGCAGTTTTTCAGGGGACGGAGAGACCCAGTACTTC.

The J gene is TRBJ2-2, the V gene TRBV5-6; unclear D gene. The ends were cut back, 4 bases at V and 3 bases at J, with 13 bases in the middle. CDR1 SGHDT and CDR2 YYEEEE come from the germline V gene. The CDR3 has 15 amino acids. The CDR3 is CASSGQFVDTGELFF. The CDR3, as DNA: TGTGCCAGCAGCGGGCAATTTGTGGACACCGGGGAGCTGTTTTTT.

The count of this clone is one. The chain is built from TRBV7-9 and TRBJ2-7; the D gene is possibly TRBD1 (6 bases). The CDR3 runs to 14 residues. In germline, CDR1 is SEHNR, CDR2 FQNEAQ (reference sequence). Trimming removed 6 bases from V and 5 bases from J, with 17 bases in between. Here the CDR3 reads CASRSSTGMDEQYF. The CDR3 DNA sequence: TGTGCCAGCAGGTCCTCCACAGGGATGGACGAGCAGTACTTC.

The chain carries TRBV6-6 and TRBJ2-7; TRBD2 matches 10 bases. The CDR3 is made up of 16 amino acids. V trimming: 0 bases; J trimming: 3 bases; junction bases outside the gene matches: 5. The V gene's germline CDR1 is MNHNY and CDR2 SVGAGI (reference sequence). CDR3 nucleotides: TGTGCCAGCAGTTACTCTCTAGCGGGGGCCCTCTACGAGCAGTACTTC. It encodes CASSYSLAGALYEQYF.

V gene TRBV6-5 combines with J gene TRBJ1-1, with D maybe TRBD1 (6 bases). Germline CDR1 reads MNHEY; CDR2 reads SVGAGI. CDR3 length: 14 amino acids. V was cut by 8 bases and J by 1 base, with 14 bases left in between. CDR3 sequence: CASSWTDKNTEAFF. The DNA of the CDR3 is TGTGCCAGCTCCTGGACAGACAAGAACACTGAAGCTTTCTTT.

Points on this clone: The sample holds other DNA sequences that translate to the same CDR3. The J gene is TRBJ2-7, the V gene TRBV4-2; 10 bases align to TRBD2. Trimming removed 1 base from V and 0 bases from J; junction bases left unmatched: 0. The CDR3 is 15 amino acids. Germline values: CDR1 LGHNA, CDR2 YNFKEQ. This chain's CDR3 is CASSQGLAGSYEQYF. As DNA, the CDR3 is TGTGCCAGCAGCCAAGGACTAGCGGGCTCCTACGAGCAGTACTTC.

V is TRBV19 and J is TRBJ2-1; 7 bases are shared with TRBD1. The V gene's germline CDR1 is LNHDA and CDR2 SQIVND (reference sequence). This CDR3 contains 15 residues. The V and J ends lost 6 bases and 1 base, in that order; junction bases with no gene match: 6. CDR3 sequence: CASSPTGFSYNEQFF. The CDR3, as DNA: TGTGCCAGTAGCCCGACAGGGTTTTCCTACAATGAGCAGTTCTTC. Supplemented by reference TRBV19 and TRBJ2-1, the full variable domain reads DGGITQSPKYLFRKEGQNVTLSCEQNLNHDAMYWYRQDPGQGLRLIYYSQIVNDFQKGDIAEGYSVSREKKESFPLTVTSAQKNPTAFYLCASSPTGFSYNEQFFGPGTRLTVL.

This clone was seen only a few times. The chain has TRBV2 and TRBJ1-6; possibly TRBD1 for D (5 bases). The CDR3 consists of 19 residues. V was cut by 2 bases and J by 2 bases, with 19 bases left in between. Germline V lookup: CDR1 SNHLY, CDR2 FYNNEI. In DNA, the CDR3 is TGTGCCAGCAGTGAATTCGGAAGGAGGGGTTGGGCCTATAATTCACCCCTCCACTTT. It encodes CASSEFGRRGWAYNSPLHF.

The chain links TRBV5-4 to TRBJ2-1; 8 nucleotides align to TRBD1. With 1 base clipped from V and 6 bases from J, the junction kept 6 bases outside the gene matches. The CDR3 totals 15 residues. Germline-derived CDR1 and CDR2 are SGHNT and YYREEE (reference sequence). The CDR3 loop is CASSLSGQGPNEQFF. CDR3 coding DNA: TGTGCCAGCAGCTTGTCCGGACAGGGACCCAATGAGCAGTTCTTC.

The chain's CDR3 is CASSSDTESTNEKLFF. CDR3 nucleotide sequence: TGTGCCAGCAGTTCTGACACAGAATCAACTAATGAAAAACTGTTTTTT. The chain couples TRBV6-6 to TRBJ1-4; D not certain. CDR1 and CDR2 (germline): MNHNY, SVGAGI (reference sequence). V was shortened by 4 bases and J by 0 bases, with 12 bases between the two germline ends. The CDR3 extends over 16 amino acids.

CDR3: CASSGSGRLETQYF. CDR3 nucleotide sequence: TGTGCCAGCAGCGGTAGCGGGAGATTGGAGACCCAGTACTTC. The chain links TRBV9 to TRBJ2-5, with 9 bases fitting TRBD2. Per the germline V gene, CDR1 is SGDLS and CDR2 is YYNGEE. This CDR3 is 14 amino acids long. V lost 3 bases to trimming and J lost 5 bases; unmatched junction nucleotides: 5. Combining the CDR3 with reference TRBV9 and TRBJ2-5 gives the whole variable domain DSGVTQTPKHLITATGQRVTLRCSPRSGDLSVYWYQQSLDQGLQFLIQYYNGEERAKGNILERFSAQQFPDLHSELNLSSLELGDSALYFCASSGSGRLETQYFGPGTRLLVL.

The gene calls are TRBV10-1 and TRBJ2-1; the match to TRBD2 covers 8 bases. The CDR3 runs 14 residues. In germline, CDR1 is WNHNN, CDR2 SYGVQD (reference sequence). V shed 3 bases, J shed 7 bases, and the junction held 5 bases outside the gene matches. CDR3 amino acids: CASSDTGGGNEQFF. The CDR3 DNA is TGCGCCAGCAGTGATACGGGAGGGGGTAATGAGCAGTTCTTC.

Written as DNA, the CDR3 is TGTGCCAGCAGTGAAGGAGGCCCCTTGGACGAGCAGTACTTC. The encoded protein is CASSEGGPLDEQYF. This sequence joins TRBV6-1 and TRBJ2-7, with no clear D. This CDR3 has 14 amino acids. The germline V and J ends were trimmed by 1 base and 5 bases, with 12 bases remaining between them. In germline, CDR1 is MNHNS, CDR2 SASEGT.

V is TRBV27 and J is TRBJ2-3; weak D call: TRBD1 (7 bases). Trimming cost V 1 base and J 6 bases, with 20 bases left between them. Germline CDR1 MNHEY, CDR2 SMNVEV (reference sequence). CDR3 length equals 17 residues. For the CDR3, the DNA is TGTGCCAGCAGTTTATATATTCCAGGGGGAGGCTCCGATACGCAGTATTTT. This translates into CASSLYIPGGGSDTQYF.

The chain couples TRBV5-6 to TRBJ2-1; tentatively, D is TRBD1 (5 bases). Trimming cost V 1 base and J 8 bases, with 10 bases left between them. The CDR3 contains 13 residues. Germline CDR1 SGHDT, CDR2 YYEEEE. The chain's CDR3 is CASSLSQGYEQFF. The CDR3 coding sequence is TGTGCCAGCAGCTTGTCCCAGGGATATGAGCAGTTCTTC.

CDR3 nucleotide sequence: TGTGCCAGCAGTTTACTCCCGACTAGCATAGAGACCCAGTACTTC. Translation gives CASSLLPTSIETQYF. The rearrangement links TRBV27 to TRBJ2-5; 7 bases match TRBD2. The length of the CDR3 is 15 residues. Germline-derived CDR1 and CDR2 are MNHEY and SMNVEV (reference sequence). V shed 2 bases and J 4 bases; nucleotides not matched to a gene: 7.